The clone carrying this T cell receptor beta chain was found a few times. A much bigger clone sits one base away, suggesting this may be a read error. Since no conserved phenylalanine or tryptophan closes the CDR3, a read error is the likely cause. Germline V lookup: CDR1 DFQATT, CDR2 SNEGSKA (reference sequence). V lost 1 base, J lost 6 bases, and 7 bases lay in between. The CDR3 sequence is 11 residues long. This sample is part of a study of CD8+CD57+ T cells in acquired aplastic anemia. Genomic DNA provided the template from which TCR beta VDJ and CDR3 profiles were obtained. MiXCR was run by TCRdb on the reads, yielding one entry per CDR3 protein. Of 180,000 or so distinct CDR3 sequences in the sample, 46% were seen once.

The chain joins TRBV20-1 to TRBJ2-7; the D gene is possibly TRBD1 (5 bases). This receptor was obtained from a human donor in good health. The sequencing sample was made of sorted CD4+, CD8+, or CD8+CD57+ T cells (not recorded which) from PBMCs. For the CDR3, the DNA is TGCAGTGCTAGAGGGGGCGTCGAGCAGTACTCC. It codes for CSARGGVEQYS.